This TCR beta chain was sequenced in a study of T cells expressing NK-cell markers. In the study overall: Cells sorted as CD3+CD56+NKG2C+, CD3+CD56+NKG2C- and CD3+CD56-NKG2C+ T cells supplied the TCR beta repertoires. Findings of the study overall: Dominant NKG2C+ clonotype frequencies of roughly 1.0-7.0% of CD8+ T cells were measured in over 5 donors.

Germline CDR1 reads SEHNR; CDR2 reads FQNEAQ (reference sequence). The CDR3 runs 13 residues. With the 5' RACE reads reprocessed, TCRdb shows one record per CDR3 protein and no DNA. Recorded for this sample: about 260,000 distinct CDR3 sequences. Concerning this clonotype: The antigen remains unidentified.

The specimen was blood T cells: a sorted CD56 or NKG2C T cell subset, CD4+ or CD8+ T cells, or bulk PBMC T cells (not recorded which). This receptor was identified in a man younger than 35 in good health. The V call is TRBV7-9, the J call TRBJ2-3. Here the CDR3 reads CASSLVARDTQYF.